One sample yielded the 25 T cell receptor beta chains listed below, sequenced in a study of cytomegalovirus exposure and HLA in healthy donors (dated by TCRdb to about 2017). The library was prepared using the immunoSEQ multiplex PCR assay. The multiplex PCR relied on a mix of 60 forward primers for TCR Vbeta segments and 13 reverse primers for TCR Jbeta segments. The clones in this table, taken by TCRdb from immuneACCESS, are in-frame only. Not every clone is retained; where verified, under half of the shortfall comes from an unresolved V gene, and the cause of the rest is unknown. The sample table contains some 99,000 clones; only one count was recorded for approximately 76% of them. 2% of the sample lies in the top ten. The sequenced material came from PBMCs. The source is a man aged 35-49 years in good health and CMV-seronegative.

As to this clone: Since no conserved phenylalanine or tryptophan closes the CDR3, a read error is the likely cause. The DNA is omitted, as the CDR3 cannot be located on it reliably, and the CDR3 follows TCRdb's listing. The chain recombines TRBV21-1 with TRBJ2-7; no DNA check was done on the table's D call, TRBD2. TRBV21-1 constitutes a pseudogene. Termini included, the CDR3 measures 14 amino acids. Here the CDR3 reads CASSKVRVSYEQYL.

The chain has TRBV6-4 and TRBJ2-1, with 7 bases fitting TRBD2. This CDR3 spans 15 amino acids. The V and J ends lost 9 bases and 5 bases, in that order; junction bases with no gene match: 13. Per the germline V gene, CDR1 is MRHNA and CDR2 is SNTAGT. The CDR3 protein is CASPGGGSQDNEQFF. CDR3 bases: TGTGCCAGTCCGGGGGGTGGGAGCCAAGACAATGAGCAGTTCTTC.

J is TRBJ2-5 and V is TRBV7-2; possibly TRBD1 for D (5 bases). The J call is doubtful: the DNA matches TRBJ2-7 better. Per germline, CDR1 SGHTA and CDR2 FQGNSA. The CDR3 sequence is 14 residues long. The CDR3 DNA reads as TGTGCCAGCAGCTTAAGGACATCCCCCTACGAGCAGTACTTC. Translated: CASSLRTSPYEQYF.

This clone appeared a single time. The chain joins TRBV11-2 to TRBJ2-5; 12 bases line up with TRBD2. Germline V CDR1 and CDR2: SGHAT, FQNNGV. The junction had 2 bases not matched to a gene; V was cut back by 5 bases and J by 4 bases. The length of the CDR3 is 14 residues. The CDR3 region is CASSPGLAGETQYF. DNA for the CDR3: TGTGCCAGCAGCCCGGGACTAGCGGGAGAGACCCAGTACTTC.

This clone was found a few times. This rearrangement joins TRBV15 to TRBJ2-5; 7 positions agree with TRBD2. V gave up 5 bases and J gave up 11 bases; unmatched junction bases: 14. CDR1 is LNHNV and CDR2 is YYDKDF in the germline V gene (reference sequence). The CDR3 covers 14 residues. CDR3: CATSATSTLGPQYF. The CDR3 DNA reads TGTGCCACCAGCGCGACTAGCACCTTGGGGCCGCAGTACTTC.

This sequence joins TRBV6-5 and TRBJ2-2; D call uncertain. Germline CDR1 is MNHEY and CDR2 is SVGAGI. V lost 7 bases, J lost 3 bases, and 6 bases lay in between. This CDR3 is built from 12 residues. The CDR3 nucleotides read TGTGCCAGCAAGGAGTACACCGGGGAGCTGTTTTTT. Its translation is CASKEYTGELFF.

CDR3 DNA sequence: TGTGCCACCATAGAGTGGCTCCCGTTCGGGGAGCAGTACTTC. Its translation: CATIEWLPFGEQYF. The chain employs TRBV6-1 and TRBJ2-7; D call uncertain. CDR3 size: 14 residues. Per the germline V gene, CDR1 is MNHNS and CDR2 is SASEGT. V lost 10 bases and J 7 bases, leaving 23 bases between the germline ends.

The chain carries TRBV28 and TRBJ1-3; D may be TRBD1 (6 bases). From germline, CDR1 is MDHEN and CDR2 SYDVKM. The CDR3 runs 16 residues. V shed 5 bases and J shed 3 bases, with 17 bases lying between them. The CDR3 sequence is CASSPGGGAYGNTIYF. In nucleotides, the CDR3 is TGTGCCAGCAGTCCCGGAGGGGGGGCATATGGAAACACCATATATTTT.

The V gene is TRBV7-9, the J gene TRBJ2-2, with TRBD1 matching 7 bases. Germline CDR1 reads SEHNR; CDR2 reads FQNEAQ (reference sequence). The CDR3 runs to 17 residues. As DNA, the CDR3 is TGTTCCCCAGGTTGGCAGACAGGGATCATAAACACCGGGGAGCTGTTTTTT. Protein sequence: CSPGWQTGIINTGELFF.

V usage is TRBV7-2 and J usage is TRBJ2-1; a weak D match, TRBD2 (7 bases). The CDR3 runs to 15 residues. Germline CDR1 and CDR2: SGHTA and FQGNSA. V was shortened by 9 bases and J by 6 bases, with 21 bases between the two germline ends. This CDR3 is CARNKMGGGRNEQFF. The CDR3 coding sequence is TGTGCCAGAAACAAAATGGGGGGGGGCCGCAATGAGCAGTTCTTC.

The chain joins TRBV7-8 to TRBJ2-7; perhaps TRBD2 as D (5 bases). V was cut by 1 base and J by 6 bases, with 13 bases left in between. CDR3 length equals 14 residues. CDR1 SGHVS and CDR2 FQNEAQ come from the germline V gene. DNA of the CDR3: TGTGCCAGCAGCTTAGTTCCCGGGGTTGGCGAGCAGTACTTC. Translated, it gives CASSLVPGVGEQYF.

This clone was counted only a few times. V and J are TRBV6-4 and TRBJ2-4; TRBD1 matches at 7 bases. With 3 bases clipped from V and 15 bases from J, the junction kept 26 bases outside the gene matches. This CDR3 region has 18 residues. The germline V gene encodes CDR1 MRHNA and CDR2 SNTAGT. CDR3 sequence (DNA): TGTGCCAGCAGTGATACCCCCGAGGCGGGCATTGAAGGGGACAGAGGGTACTTC. It translates to CASSDTPEAGIEGDRGYF.

The chain uses TRBV7-9 and TRBJ2-2, with D possibly being TRBD1 (5 bases). The CDR3 has 16 residues. The V end was cut by 3 bases, the J end by 3 bases, with 14 bases between. CDR1 and CDR2 from the germline V gene are SEHNR and FQNEAQ (reference sequence). CDR3 DNA sequence: TGTGCCAGCAGCTTGAGGTGGCAGGGCGACACCGGGGAGCTGTTTTTT. This gives the protein CASSLRWQGDTGELFF.

The rearrangement joins TRBV19 to TRBJ2-1, with 14 bases lining up with TRBD2. Looked up from germline, CDR1 is LNHDA and CDR2 is SQIVND (reference sequence). This CDR3 spans 17 amino acids. V dropped 5 bases and J dropped 8; count of bases not matched to a gene: 11. This CDR3 reads CASSLRGLAGAVDEQFF. DNA for the CDR3: TGTGCCAGTAGTCTGAGGGGACTAGCGGGGGCGGTCGATGAGCAGTTCTTC.

The rearrangement links TRBV28 to TRBJ2-3, with 10 bases aligning to TRBD1. The germline V gene has CDR1 MDHEN and CDR2 SYDVKM. Unmatched junction bases numbered 4, after V lost 4 bases and J lost 15 bases. This CDR3 is 11 amino acids long. The CDR3 DNA is TGTGCCAGCAGTTACCGGGACAGGGGATATTTT. Its protein is CASSYRDRGYF.

This clone was observed a single time. The V gene is TRBV29-1, the J gene TRBJ2-1; TRBD1 is a possible D gene (5 bases). Looked up from germline, CDR1 is SQVTM and CDR2 is ANQGSEA. Between the trimmed V and J ends, which lost 4 bases and 2 bases, there was a span of 9 bases. The CDR3 length is 13 residues. The CDR3 nucleotides read TGCAGCGTTGTAAGGGGAACCTACAATGAGCAGTTCTTC. Protein product: CSVVRGTYNEQFF.

Here the CDR3 reads CASSLNLGAPTPYTF. As DNA, the CDR3 is TGTGCCAGCAGCTTAAATTTGGGGGCGCCGACCCCTTACACCTTC. The chain links TRBV7-2 to TRBJ1-2; weak D call: TRBD1 (6 bases). V lost 2 bases and J 11 bases, leaving 21 bases between the germline ends. Germline CDR1 and CDR2: SGHTA and FQGNSA. The CDR3 has 15 residues.

The V call is TRBV4-1, the J call TRBJ2-1, with TRBD1 as a possible D gene (8 bases). This CDR3 is built from 18 residues. Trimming left V 4 bases short and J 10 bases short, with 29 bases between. Germline CDR1 and CDR2: MGHRA and YSYEKL. The chain's CDR3 is CASSPPGGSGGRVWEQFF. In DNA, the CDR3 is TGCGCCAGCAGCCCCCCCGGGGGGTCAGGGGGCAGGGTATGGGAGCAGTTCTTC.

The chain joins TRBV5-1 to TRBJ2-1, with TRBD1 matching 7 bases. The CDR3 totals 16 residues. Germline V CDR1 and CDR2: SGHRS, YFSETQ. The J segment lost 4 bases and the V segment lost 3 bases, leaving 10 bases of the junction unmatched. CDR3 protein: CASSSEPGQFYNEQFF. As DNA, the CDR3 is TGCGCCAGCAGCTCGGAACCGGGACAGTTTTACAATGAGCAGTTCTTC.

This rearrangement joins TRBV28 to TRBJ2-5; the match to TRBD2 covers 16 bases. Trimming at V came to 7 bases and at J to 5 bases, leaving 19 bases not matched to a gene. CDR3 length: 20 residues. The germline V gene encodes CDR1 MDHEN and CDR2 SYDVKM. The chain's CDR3 is CASIQTPGGLAGGRRETQYF. The CDR3, as DNA: TGTGCCAGCATCCAAACCCCGGGGGGACTAGCGGGGGGGCGTCGGGAGACCCAGTACTTC. The entire variable domain, with the rest obtained from reference TRBV28 and TRBJ2-5, is as follows: DVKVTQSSRYLVKRTGEKVFLECVQDMDHENMFWYRQDPGLGLRLIYFSYDVKMKEKGDIPEGYSVSREKKERFSLILESASTNQTSMYLCASIQTPGGLAGGRRETQYFGPGTRLLVL.

The rearrangement joins TRBV27 to TRBJ2-7; TRBD2 aligns across 9 bases. Germline V gene lookup returns CDR1 MNHEY and CDR2 SMNVEV (reference sequence). CDR3 length equals 13 residues. The V segment lost 5 bases and the J segment 5 bases; nucleotides outside the gene matches: 4. The CDR3 DNA sequence: TGTGCCAGCAGTCGTAAGCGGGGGGACGAGCAGTACTTC. Translating it yields CASSRKRGDEQYF.

V usage is TRBV6-1 and J usage is TRBJ1-1, with D perhaps matching TRBD1 (6 bases). CDR1 MNHNS and CDR2 SASEGT come from the germline V gene. Between the trimmed V and J ends, which lost 10 bases and 4 bases, there was a span of 19 bases. This CDR3 is built from 14 residues. The CDR3 loop reads CATEQGQVVTEAFF. CDR3 DNA: TGTGCCACCGAGCAGGGGCAGGTAGTCACTGAAGCTTTCTTT.

V usage is TRBV7-6 and J usage is TRBJ1-3; possible D gene TRBD1, 5 bases. V shed 5 bases and J shed 0 bases, with 14 bases lying between them. This CDR3 contains 16 residues. Germline CDR1 reads SGHVS; CDR2 reads FNYEAQ. Written as DNA, the CDR3 is TGTGCCAGCAGCCCCTTGACAGATTACTCTGGAAACACCATATATTTT. It encodes CASSPLTDYSGNTIYF.

The CDR3 DNA is TGTGCCTGGGGAGCGGGAGGGTGGACGGGCGAGCAGTTCTTC. Protein product: CAWGAGGWTGEQFF. The rearrangement joins TRBV30 to TRBJ2-1; 10 nucleotides line up with TRBD2. This CDR3 comprises 14 residues. V gave up 5 bases and J gave up 10 bases; unmatched junction bases: 11. CDR1 and CDR2 from the germline V gene are GTSNPN and SVGIG (reference sequence).

This chain uses TRBV7-2 with TRBJ2-2; 12 nucleotides line up with TRBD2. Germline V gene lookup returns CDR1 SGHTA and CDR2 FQGNSA. V lost 6 bases, J lost 13 bases, and 6 bases stayed unmatched. The CDR3 length is 13 residues. CDR3 nucleotide sequence: TGTGCCAGCAGTCTAGCGGGGGGGCGAGTGCTGTTTTTT. Translation gives CASSLAGGRVLFF.